These 18 T cell receptor beta chains were sequenced from one sample in a study of cytomegalovirus exposure and HLA in healthy donors. PCR was performed using 60 Vbeta and 13 Jbeta primers. Using immunoSEQ multiplex PCR, the repertoire was profiled, and TCRdb retains in-frame clones only, with some absent. The sample has some 140,000 clones, 65% to 80% seen once. The sequencing input was PBMCs. These receptors all come from a woman in her forties in good health and CMV-seronegative.

The chain joins TRBV10-3 to TRBJ1-1, with D possibly TRBD1 on 6 matching bases. Germline V CDR1 and CDR2: ENHRY, SYGVKD. The V and J ends lost 7 bases and 1 base respectively, with 10 bases between them. This CDR3 comprises 13 residues. CDR3 nucleotide sequence: TGTGCCATCACCCTGACAGGGAACACTGAAGCTTTCTTT. It specifies CAITLTGNTEAFF.

The chain carries TRBV5-1 and TRBJ1-3; D not resolved. The V gene lost 0 bases and the J gene lost 12 bases, with 13 bases spanning the gap. The CDR3 sequence is 13 residues long. Germline CDR1 and CDR2: SGHRS and YFSETQ. Here the CDR3 reads CASSLAGADDIYF. The CDR3 region has the DNA TGCGCCAGCAGCTTGGCCGGAGCAGACGACATATATTTT.

The rearrangement joins TRBV18 to TRBJ1-2; a possible D gene is TRBD1 (5 bases). V lost 8 bases and J lost 0, with 10 bases in between. The germline V gene encodes CDR1 KGHSH and CDR2 LQKENI. This CDR3 has 13 residues. The chain's CDR3 is CASTPTANYGYTF. The CDR3 nucleotides are TGTGCCAGCACGCCGACAGCTAACTATGGCTACACCTTC. Full variable domain (rest looked up from reference TRBV18 and TRBJ1-2): NAGVMQNPRHLVRRRGQEARLRCSPMKGHSHVYWYRQLPEEGLKFMVYLQKENIIDESGMPKERFSAEFPKEGPSILRIQQVVRGDSAAYFCASTPTANYGYTFGSGTRLTVV.

This clone was seen a handful of times. The gene calls are TRBV27 and TRBJ2-3; possibly TRBD2 for D (5 bases). Germline CDR1 reads MNHEY; CDR2 reads SMNVEV (reference sequence). The CDR3 length is 16 residues. Trimming took 5 bases from V and 0 from J, leaving 15 bases between them. CDR3 protein: CASSRLREPSTDTQYF. CDR3 nucleotides: TGTGCCAGCAGTCGACTCCGGGAACCCAGCACAGATACGCAGTATTTT.

The V and J genes are TRBV10-3 and TRBJ2-5; 12 positions agree with TRBD1. J lost 5 bases, V lost 3 bases, and 4 bases had no gene match. Germline CDR1 and CDR2: ENHRY and SYGVKD. CDR3 length: 15 residues. CDR3 sequence (DNA): TGTGCCATCAGTGACGGGACAGGGGGCGTGGAGACCCAGTACTTC. Translation gives CAISDGTGGVETQYF.

A few counts support this clone. The chain links TRBV27 to TRBJ1-1, with TRBD1 identical over 10 bases. The trim removed 8 bases at V and 5 bases at J, leaving 5 bases unmatched. The CDR3 runs 13 residues. CDR1 is MNHEY, CDR2 SMNVEV, per germline (reference sequence). The CDR3 sequence: CASSDRGPTEAFF. The CDR3 DNA reads TGTGCCAGCTCAGACAGGGGGCCTACTGAAGCTTTCTTT.

This clone occurred a few times. CDR3 in amino acids: CASSDSIGLGQQYF. The CDR3 nucleotides are TGTGCCAGCAGTGACTCTATTGGGCTTGGGCAGCAGTATTTT. This chain connects TRBV6-4 to TRBJ2-3, with D hard to call. This CDR3 comprises 14 residues. Germline CDR1 and CDR2: MRHNA and SNTAGT. Trimming took 0 bases from V and 11 from J, leaving 15 bases between them.

The gene calls are TRBV5-1 and TRBJ2-6; 8 nucleotides line up with TRBD1. V dropped 0 bases and J dropped 2; count of bases not matched to a gene: 7. The germline gives CDR1 SGHRS, CDR2 YFSETQ. This CDR3 comprises 18 residues. For the CDR3, the DNA is TGCGCCAGCAGCTTGGTTCGGACAGGGAATCCTGGGGCCAACGTCCTGACTTTC. Protein: CASSLVRTGNPGANVLTF. The complete variable domain, with remaining parts taken from reference TRBV5-1 and TRBJ2-6, reads KAGVTQTPRYLIKTRGQQVTLSCSPISGHRSVSWYQQTPGQGLQFLFEYFSETQRNKGNFPGRFSGRQFSNSRSEMNVSTLELGDSALYLCASSLVRTGNPGANVLTFGAGSRLTVL.

This sequence joins TRBV19 and TRBJ2-2, with 9 bases lining up with TRBD2. CDR3 length equals 18 residues. V dropped 5 bases and J dropped 2; count of bases not matched to a gene: 12. CDR1 is LNHDA, CDR2 SQIVND, per germline (reference sequence). The DNA for the CDR3 is TGTGCCAGTAGTCTTCCACGGGGGCTAGCGGGAAACACCGGGGAGCTGTTTTTT. Translation: CASSLPRGLAGNTGELFF.

This clone was seen more than once but under ten times. The chain links TRBV7-8 to TRBJ2-7; possibly TRBD2 for D (5 bases). This CDR3 is 13 amino acids long. Germline V lookup: CDR1 SGHVS, CDR2 FQNEAQ. Trimming cost V 6 bases and J 6 bases, with 15 bases left between them. CDR3 protein: CASRGEGRAEQYF. CDR3 DNA sequence: TGTGCCAGCAGAGGCGAGGGCCGGGCCGAGCAGTACTTC.

The rearrangement joins TRBV6-1 to TRBJ2-3, with 10 bases matching TRBD1. V lost 5 bases, J lost 3 bases, and 5 bases stayed unmatched. Germline CDR1 and CDR2: MNHNS and SASEGT. The CDR3 extends over 15 amino acids. CDR3 amino acids: CASSPGQGLTDTQYF. CDR3 DNA sequence: TGTGCCAGCAGTCCGGGACAGGGGTTGACAGATACGCAGTATTTT.

In the case of this clone: One end of the junction does not line up with germline, which may come from a read error. This chain links TRBV4-2 with TRBJ1-1; D not certain. The CDR3 totals 14 residues. CDR1 is LGHNA and CDR2 is YNFKEQ in the germline V gene. This CDR3 reads CASSQEGTGYETFF. The CDR3 DNA follows: TGTGCCAGCAGCCAAGAGGGCACGGGGTATGAAACTTTCTTT.

Only a few counts were recorded for this clone. The J gene is TRBJ1-1, the V gene TRBV27; TRBD1 might be the D (6 bases). Germline V gene lookup returns CDR1 MNHEY and CDR2 SMNVEV (reference sequence). Trimming stripped 5 bases from V and 4 bases from J, with 14 bases between. CDR3 size: 14 residues. For the CDR3, the DNA is TGTGCCAGCAGTATCACATACAGGGCCACTGAAGCTTTCTTT. Encoded protein: CASSITYRATEAFF.

The chain uses TRBV28 and TRBJ1-4; 7 nucleotides match TRBD1. Trimming at V came to 6 bases and at J to 5 bases, leaving 6 bases not matched to a gene. The CDR3 contains 14 residues. Germline V gene sequence: CDR1 MDHEN, CDR2 SYDVKM. The CDR3 loop reads CASRPQGRNEKLFF. DNA of the CDR3: TGTGCCAGCAGGCCACAGGGGAGGAATGAAAAACTGTTTTTT.

CDR3: CASSIVAGNYGYTF. In nucleotides, the CDR3 is TGTGCCAGTAGTATAGTGGCAGGAAACTATGGCTACACCTTC. The J gene is TRBJ1-2, the V gene TRBV19; D unresolved. V was trimmed by 1 base and J by 2 bases, leaving 8 bases between them. Germline lookup yields CDR1 LNHDA and CDR2 SQIVND (reference sequence). This CDR3 has 14 residues.

With regard to this clone: Within the sample, other DNA sequences also encode this same CDR3. V gene TRBV7-9 combines with J gene TRBJ1-1, with D uncertain. V lost 5 bases to trimming and J lost 4 bases, with 11 bases between them. This CDR3 has 13 amino acids. Germline V gene lookup returns CDR1 SEHNR and CDR2 FQNEAQ (reference sequence). The CDR3 is CASSQPRGTEAFF. For the CDR3, the DNA is TGTGCCAGCAGCCAGCCCCGGGGCACTGAAGCTTTCTTT.

This clone was picked up a small number of times. The chain combines TRBV6-5 with TRBJ2-5; possibly TRBD2 for D (6 bases). Trimming pared 2 bases from V and 2 bases from J, leaving 12 bases between. This CDR3 region has 15 residues. Germline CDR1 and CDR2: MNHEY and SVGAGI. The chain's CDR3 is CASSYGGERQETQYF. The CDR3 nucleotides read TGTGCCAGCAGTTACGGCGGGGAGAGACAAGAGACCCAGTACTTC.

This clone was seen just once. The V gene is TRBV29-1, the J gene TRBJ2-1; the D is unclear. CDR3 length: 12 residues. In germline, CDR1 is SQVTM, CDR2 ANQGSEA. V shed 5 bases and J shed 9 bases, with 14 bases lying between them. The CDR3 here is CSVPGPRVEQFF. The CDR3 nucleotides are TGCAGCGTTCCGGGTCCTCGAGTTGAGCAGTTCTTC.